This is a list of T cell receptor beta chains from one sample in a study of control samples from healthy donors and cancer patients. Profiled with immunoSEQ multiplex PCR; TCRdb holds only in-frame clones, not every one. The table has around 130,000 clones, 89% seen once. Sequencing was performed on PBMCs. These receptors came from a man aged 50 to 60 with head and neck cancer. Both conserved end residues are part of each CDR3. Each record gives: clone size, J gene, V gene, D gene, CDR3 protein, CDR3 DNA. The D gene is left open where the match is weak. Where a row states a size, it is once, few, many or the class of an expanded clone; other rows omit it.

clone_size: NA; j_call: TRBJ2-1; v_call: TRBV28; d_call: NA; cdr3_aa: CASSSLTDNEQFF; cdr3_nt: TGTGCCAGCAGTTCCTTGACGGACAATGAGCAGTTCTTC
clone_size: NA; j_call: TRBJ2-3; v_call: TRBV6-5; d_call: NA; cdr3_aa: CASRGYTADTQYF; cdr3_nt: TGTGCCAGCAGAGGATATACGGCAGATACGCAGTATTTT
clone_size: NA; j_call: TRBJ2-3; v_call: TRBV5-4; d_call: TRBD1; cdr3_aa: CASSLWQGADTQYF; cdr3_nt: TGTGCCAGCAGCTTGTGGCAGGGGGCAGATACGCAGTATTTT
clone_size: once; j_call: TRBJ2-1; v_call: TRBV6-5; d_call: NA; cdr3_aa: CASRRDFSSYNEQFF; cdr3_nt: TGTGCCAGCAGACGGGACTTTAGCTCCTACAATGAGCAGTTCTTC
clone_size: NA; j_call: TRBJ1-2; v_call: TRBV29-1; d_call: TRBD1; cdr3_aa: CSVELQQGAKGYTF; cdr3_nt: TGCAGCGTTGAATTGCAGCAGGGGGCGAAGGGCTACACCTTC
clone_size: NA; j_call: TRBJ2-1; v_call: TRBV7-2; d_call: NA; cdr3_aa: CASSFGAWEQFF; cdr3_nt: TGTGCCAGCAGCTTCGGGGCATGGGAGCAGTTCTTC
clone_size: NA; j_call: TRBJ2-2; v_call: TRBV2; d_call: TRBD1; cdr3_aa: CASLETDRVFANTGELFF; cdr3_nt: TGTGCCAGCCTCGAGACGGACAGGGTATTCGCGAACACCGGGGAGCTGTTTTTT
clone_size: NA; j_call: TRBJ1-1; v_call: TRBV7-9; d_call: NA; cdr3_aa: CASSLPKGYLNTEAFF; cdr3_nt: TGTGCCAGCAGCTTGCCTAAGGGGTATCTGAACACTGAAGCTTTCTTT
clone_size: NA; j_call: TRBJ1-1; v_call: TRBV4-1; d_call: NA; cdr3_aa: CASSQGRALTEAFF; cdr3_nt: TGCGCCAGCAGCCAAGGGAGGGCACTCACTGAAGCTTTCTTT
clone_size: NA; j_call: TRBJ1-4; v_call: TRBV14; d_call: NA; cdr3_aa: CASSQGTVYWPDEKLFF; cdr3_nt: TGTGCCAGCAGCCAAGGGACAGTATACTGGCCGGATGAAAAACTGTTTTTT
clone_size: NA; j_call: TRBJ1-2; v_call: TRBV3-1/TRBV3-2; d_call: NA; cdr3_aa: CASSQGIATANGYTF; cdr3_nt: TGTGCCAGCAGCCAAGGGATCGCGACAGCCAATGGCTACACCTTC
clone_size: NA; j_call: TRBJ2-3; v_call: TRBV6-5; d_call: TRBD2; cdr3_aa: CASSYVGGEADTQYF; cdr3_nt: TGTGCCAGCAGTTACGTGGGGGGGGAGGCAGATACGCAGTATTTT
clone_size: NA; j_call: TRBJ2-3; v_call: TRBV20-1; d_call: NA; cdr3_aa: CSESQGNTQYF; cdr3_nt: TGCAGCGAGTCCCAGGGGAATACGCAGTATTTT